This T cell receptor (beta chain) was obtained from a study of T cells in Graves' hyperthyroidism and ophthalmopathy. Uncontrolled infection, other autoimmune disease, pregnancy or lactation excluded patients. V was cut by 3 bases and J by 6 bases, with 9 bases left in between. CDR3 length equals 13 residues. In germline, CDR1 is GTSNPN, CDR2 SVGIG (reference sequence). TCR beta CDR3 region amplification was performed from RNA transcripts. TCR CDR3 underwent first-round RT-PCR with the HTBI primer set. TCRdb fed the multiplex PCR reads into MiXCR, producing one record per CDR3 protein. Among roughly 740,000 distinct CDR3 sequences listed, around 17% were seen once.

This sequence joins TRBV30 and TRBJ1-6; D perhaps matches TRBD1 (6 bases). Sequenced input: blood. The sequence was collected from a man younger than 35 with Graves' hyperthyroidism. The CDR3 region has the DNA TGTGCCTGGAGCGGGGGCGTTAATTCACCCCTCCACTTT. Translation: CAWSGGVNSPLHF. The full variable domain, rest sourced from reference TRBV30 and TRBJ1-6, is SQTIHQWPATLVQPVGSPLSLECTVEGTSNPNLYWYRQAAGRGLQLLFYSVGIGQISSEVPQNLSASRPQDRQFILSSKKLLLSDSGFYLCAWSGGVNSPLHFGNGTRLTVT.